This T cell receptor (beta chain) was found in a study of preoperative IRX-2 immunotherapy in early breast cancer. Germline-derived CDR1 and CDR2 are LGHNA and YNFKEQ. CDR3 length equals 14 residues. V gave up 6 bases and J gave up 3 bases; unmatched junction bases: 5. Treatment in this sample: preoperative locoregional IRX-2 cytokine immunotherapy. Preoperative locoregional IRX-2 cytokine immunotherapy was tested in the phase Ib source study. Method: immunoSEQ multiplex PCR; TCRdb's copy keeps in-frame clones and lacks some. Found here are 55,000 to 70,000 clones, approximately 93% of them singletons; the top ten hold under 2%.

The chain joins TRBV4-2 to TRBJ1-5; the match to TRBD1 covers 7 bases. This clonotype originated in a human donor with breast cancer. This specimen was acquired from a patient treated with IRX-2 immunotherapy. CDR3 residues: CASSLTGPNQPQHF. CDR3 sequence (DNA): TGTGCCAGCAGTCTGACAGGGCCCAATCAGCCCCAGCATTTT.